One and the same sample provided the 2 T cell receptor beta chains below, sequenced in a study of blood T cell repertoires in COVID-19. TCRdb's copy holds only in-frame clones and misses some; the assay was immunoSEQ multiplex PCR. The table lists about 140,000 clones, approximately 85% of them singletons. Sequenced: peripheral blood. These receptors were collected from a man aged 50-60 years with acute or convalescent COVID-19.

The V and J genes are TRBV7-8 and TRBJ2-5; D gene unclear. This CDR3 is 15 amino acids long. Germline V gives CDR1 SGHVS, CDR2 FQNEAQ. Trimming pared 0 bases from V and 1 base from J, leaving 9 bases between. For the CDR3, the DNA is TGTGCCAGCAGCTTAGCTTATAACACCCAAGAGACCCAGTACTTC. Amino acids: CASSLAYNTQETQYF.

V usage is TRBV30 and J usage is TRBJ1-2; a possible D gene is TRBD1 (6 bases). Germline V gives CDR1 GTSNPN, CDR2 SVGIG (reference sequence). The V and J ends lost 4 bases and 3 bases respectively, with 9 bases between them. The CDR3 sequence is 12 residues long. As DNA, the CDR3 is TGTGCCTGGAAGGACAGCCACTATGGCTACACCTTC. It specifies CAWKDSHYGYTF. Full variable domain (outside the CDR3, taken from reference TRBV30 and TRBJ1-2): SQTIHQWPATLVQPVGSPLSLECTVEGTSNPNLYWYRQAAGRGLQLLFYSVGIGQISSEVPQNLSASRPQDRQFILSSKKLLLSDSGFYLCAWKDSHYGYTFGSGTRLTVV.